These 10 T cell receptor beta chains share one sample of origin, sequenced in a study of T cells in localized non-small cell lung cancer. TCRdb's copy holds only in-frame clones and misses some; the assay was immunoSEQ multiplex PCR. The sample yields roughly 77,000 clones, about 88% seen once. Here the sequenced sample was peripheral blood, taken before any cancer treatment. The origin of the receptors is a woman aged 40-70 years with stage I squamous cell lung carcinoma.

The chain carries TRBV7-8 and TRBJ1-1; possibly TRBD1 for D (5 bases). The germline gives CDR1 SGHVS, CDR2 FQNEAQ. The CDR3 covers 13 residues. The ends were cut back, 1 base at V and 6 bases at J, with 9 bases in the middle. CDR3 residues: CASSLGGGAEAFF. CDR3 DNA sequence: TGTGCCAGCAGCTTAGGTGGAGGGGCTGAAGCTTTCTTT.

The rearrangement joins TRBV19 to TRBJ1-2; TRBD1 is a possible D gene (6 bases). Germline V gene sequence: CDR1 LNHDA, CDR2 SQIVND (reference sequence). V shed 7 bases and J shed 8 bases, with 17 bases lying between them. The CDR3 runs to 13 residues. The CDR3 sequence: CASTTRGPGGYTF. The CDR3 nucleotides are TGTGCCAGTACCACCAGGGGCCCAGGGGGCTACACCTTC.

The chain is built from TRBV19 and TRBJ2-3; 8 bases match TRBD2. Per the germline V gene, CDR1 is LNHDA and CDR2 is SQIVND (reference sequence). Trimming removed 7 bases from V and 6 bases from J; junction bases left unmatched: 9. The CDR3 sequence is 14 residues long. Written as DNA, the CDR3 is TGTGCCAGTACCTCTCGGACTAGCCGGGATACGCAGTATTTT. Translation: CASTSRTSRDTQYF.

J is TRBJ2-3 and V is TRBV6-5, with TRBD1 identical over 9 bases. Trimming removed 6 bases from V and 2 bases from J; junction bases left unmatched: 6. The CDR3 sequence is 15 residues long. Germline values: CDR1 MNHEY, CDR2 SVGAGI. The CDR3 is CASRSGTGFTDTQYF. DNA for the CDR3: TGTGCCAGCAGGTCCGGGACAGGGTTCACAGATACGCAGTATTTT.

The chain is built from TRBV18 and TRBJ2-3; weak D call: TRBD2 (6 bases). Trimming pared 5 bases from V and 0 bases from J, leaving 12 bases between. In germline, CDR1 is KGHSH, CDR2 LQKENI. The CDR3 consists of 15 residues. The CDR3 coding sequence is TGTGCCAGCTCATACGCGGGACTTAGCACAGATACGCAGTATTTT. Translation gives CASSYAGLSTDTQYF.

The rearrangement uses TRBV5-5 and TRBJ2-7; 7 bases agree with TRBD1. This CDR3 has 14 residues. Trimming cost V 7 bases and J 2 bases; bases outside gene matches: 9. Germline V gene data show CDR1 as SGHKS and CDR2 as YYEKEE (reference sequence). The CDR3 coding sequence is TGTGCCAGCGGTGTCGGGGACAGTACCTACGAGCAGTACTTC. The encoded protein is CASGVGDSTYEQYF.

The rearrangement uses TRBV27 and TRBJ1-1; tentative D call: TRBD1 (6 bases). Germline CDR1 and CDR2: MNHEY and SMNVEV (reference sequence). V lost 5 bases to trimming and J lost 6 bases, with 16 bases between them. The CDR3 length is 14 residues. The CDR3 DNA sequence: TGTGCCAGCAGTACTTCTACAGGGTTCGCTGAAGCTTTCTTT. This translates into CASSTSTGFAEAFF.

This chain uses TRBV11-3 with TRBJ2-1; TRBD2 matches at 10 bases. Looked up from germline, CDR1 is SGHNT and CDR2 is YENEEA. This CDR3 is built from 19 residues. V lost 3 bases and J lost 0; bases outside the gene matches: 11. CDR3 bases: TGTGCCAGCAGCTTGGACCCATTAACTAGCGGGGCCTCCTACAATGAGCAGTTCTTC. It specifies CASSLDPLTSGASYNEQFF.

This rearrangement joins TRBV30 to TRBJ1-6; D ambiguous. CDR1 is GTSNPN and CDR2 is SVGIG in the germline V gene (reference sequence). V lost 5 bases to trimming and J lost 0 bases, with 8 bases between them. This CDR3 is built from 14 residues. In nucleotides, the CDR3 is TGTGCCTGGCAACCTTCCTCCTATAATTCACCCCTCCACTTT. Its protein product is CAWQPSSYNSPLHF.

In nucleotides, the CDR3 is TGTGCCAGCAGCTTTCAACAGGGAAATGAGCAGTTCTTC. Its translation is CASSFQQGNEQFF. The chain is built from TRBV7-3 and TRBJ2-1; possible D gene TRBD1, 6 bases. The germline gives CDR1 SGHTA, CDR2 FQGTGA. There are 13 residues in the CDR3. V was pared by 3 bases and J by 7 bases, with 10 bases between.